This entry lists 23 T cell receptor beta chains sequenced from one sample in a study of shared clonotypes between healthy human individuals (dated by TCRdb to the early 2020s). Libraries were made using the immunoSEQ multiplex PCR assay. Not all clones reach the TCRdb copy of this immuneACCESS table, which keeps in-frame sequences only. Checked studies attribute under half of the gap to unresolved V genes and leave the rest unexplained. Present in this sample are roughly 96,000 clones, about half of which were seen just once. About 16% of the sample rests with the top ten. The sequencing sample was made of PBMCs. Receptors were obtained from a woman in her thirties or forties in good health. Some clones in this sample may be carry-over from other donors' samples.

This clone was seen many times. The gene calls are TRBV6-5 and TRBJ1-1; possibly TRBD1 for D (6 bases). Trimming took 2 bases from V and 6 from J, leaving 16 bases between them. The CDR3 is 15 amino acids. Germline CDR1 and CDR2: MNHEY and SVGAGI. CDR3 in amino acids: CASSYAGGAGSEAFF. Here the CDR3 DNA reads TGTGCCAGCAGTTACGCTGGGGGGGCCGGATCTGAAGCTTTCTTT.

V is TRBV18 and J is TRBJ2-4, with 8 bases fitting TRBD2. CDR1 is KGHSH, CDR2 LQKENI, per germline. Germline trimming cut 6 bases from V and 2 bases from J; bases unmatched to any gene: 9. CDR3 length: 16 amino acids. CDR3 loop: CASSPSGRGTKNIQYF. In DNA, the CDR3 is TGTGCCAGCTCCCCCAGCGGGAGAGGGACCAAAAACATTCAGTACTTC.

The V call is TRBV29-1, the J call TRBJ2-5; D possibly corresponds to TRBD2 (5 bases). Trimming cost V 5 bases and J 5 bases, with 12 bases left between them. Germline V gene lookup returns CDR1 SQVTM and CDR2 ANQGSEA. This CDR3 region has 12 residues. The CDR3 sequence: CSVKRPGETQYF. In DNA form, the CDR3 reads TGCAGCGTTAAGCGGCCTGGGGAGACCCAGTACTTC.

At least ten counts were recorded for this clone. The chain recombines TRBV30 with TRBJ1-6; 9 bases are shared with TRBD1. The CDR3 is 15 residues long. Looked up from germline, CDR1 is GTSNPN and CDR2 is SVGIG (reference sequence). V lost 5 bases and J lost 8; bases outside the gene matches: 10. The CDR3 DNA follows: TGTGCCTGGGAGGACAGGGGAGGAGCGGATTCACCCCTCCACTTT. Translating gives CAWEDRGGADSPLHF.

This chain links TRBV5-1 with TRBJ2-5, with D unclear. CDR1 and CDR2 (germline): SGHRS, YFSETQ. This CDR3 region has 14 residues. Trimming removed 0 bases at V and 5 bases at J, with 11 bases between. The CDR3 reads CASSLGLNLETQYF. DNA of the CDR3: TGCGCCAGCAGCTTGGGACTGAACTTGGAGACCCAGTACTTC.

This chain uses TRBV6-1 with TRBJ2-7; D gene unclear. V was shortened by 1 base and J by 1 base, with 11 bases between the two germline ends. The CDR3 loop spans 15 amino acids. The V gene's germline CDR1 is MNHNS and CDR2 SASEGT. The CDR3 reads CASSEGPTLSYEQYF. The CDR3 DNA reads TGTGCCAGCAGTGAAGGGCCTACCTTATCCTACGAGCAGTACTTC.

This chain links TRBV11-2 with TRBJ1-1, with 9 bases aligning to TRBD1. CDR1 is SGHAT, CDR2 FQNNGV, per germline. With 3 bases clipped from V and 0 bases from J, the junction kept 8 bases outside the gene matches. The CDR3 spans 17 residues. The DNA for the CDR3 is TGTGCCAGCAGCTTCCGGGACAGGGAATGGATGAACACTGAAGCTTTCTTT. It specifies CASSFRDREWMNTEAFF.

This clone was detected only a few times. V and J are TRBV4-2 and TRBJ1-5; D is uncertain. V lost 1 base, J lost 1 base, and 5 bases lay in between. The CDR3 sequence is 14 residues long. Germline V gene sequence: CDR1 LGHNA, CDR2 YNFKEQ. CDR3 sequence: CASSQAGSNQPQHF. CDR3 sequence (DNA): TGTGCCAGCAGCCAAGCCGGCAGCAATCAGCCCCAGCATTTT.

The chain carries TRBV28 and TRBJ2-7; TRBD1 agrees at 8 bases. V was clipped by 5 bases and J by 3 bases; unmatched bases: 9. Germline V CDR1 and CDR2: MDHEN, SYDVKM. This CDR3 is built from 15 residues. The CDR3 spells CASSPPGTGLYEQYF. CDR3 bases: TGTGCCAGCAGTCCCCCCGGGACAGGCCTCTACGAGCAGTACTTC.

To note about this clone: Germline is not matched at one junction end, which may reflect a read error. This chain connects TRBV30 to TRBJ1-5, with D maybe TRBD1 (5 bases). The CDR3 runs 13 residues. Germline V gives CDR1 GTSNPN, CDR2 SVGIG (reference sequence). This CDR3 is CAWSSGEFQPQHF. In nucleotides, the CDR3 is TGCGCCTGGAGTTCGGGGGAATTTCAGCCCCAGCATTTT.

This clone was observed many times. V usage is TRBV29-1 and J usage is TRBJ2-1; D is unresolved. This CDR3 is built from 11 residues. V was shortened by 5 bases and J by 7 bases, with 9 bases between the two germline ends. Germline CDR1 reads SQVTM; CDR2 reads ANQGSEA. The CDR3 DNA reads as TGCAGCGTTTTCCCAGAGAATGAGCAGTTCTTC. It yields the protein CSVFPENEQFF.

This clone is a singleton in its sample. With a far larger clone one base away, a read error is the likely cause. The chain has TRBV29-1 and TRBJ2-3, with D unclear. The CDR3 loop spans 12 amino acids. The V and J ends lost 3 bases and 2 bases respectively, with 6 bases between them. Germline V CDR1 and CDR2: SQVTM, ANQGSEA. CDR3 DNA sequence: TGCAGCGTTGACCCTGACACAGATACGCAGTATTTT. This sequence encodes CSVDPDTDTQYF.

The V and J genes are TRBV28 and TRBJ2-4; possibly TRBD1 or TRBD2 for D (5 bases each). The V gene lost 5 bases and the J gene lost 0 bases, with 14 bases spanning the gap. CDR3 length: 16 residues. Germline CDR1 reads MDHEN; CDR2 reads SYDVKM. Here the CDR3 DNA reads TGTGCCAGCAGTCTCGGGACGGACTTAGCCAAAAACATTCAGTACTTC. Its protein is CASSLGTDLAKNIQYF. The variable domain in full, with the rest retrieved from reference TRBV28 and TRBJ2-4, is DVKVTQSSRYLVKRTGEKVFLECVQDMDHENMFWYRQDPGLGLRLIYFSYDVKMKEKGDIPEGYSVSREKKERFSLILESASTNQTSMYLCASSLGTDLAKNIQYFGAGTRLSVL.

This clone turned up a few times. J is TRBJ2-2 and V is TRBV30; D possibly corresponds to TRBD2 (6 bases). V lost 2 bases, J lost 4 bases, and 20 bases lay in between. The germline CDR1 and CDR2 sequences are GTSNPN and SVGIG (reference sequence). This CDR3 is 17 amino acids long. The CDR3: CAWSSLDVGAGTGELFF. CDR3 DNA: TGTGCCTGGAGTAGTCTTGATGTGGGAGCGGGCACCGGGGAGCTGTTTTTT.

The sample holds many counts of this clone. The chain joins TRBV19 to TRBJ2-4, with no clear D. There are 14 residues in the CDR3. Trimming removed 3 bases from V and 9 bases from J, with 15 bases in between. Per germline, CDR1 LNHDA and CDR2 SQIVND (reference sequence). In nucleotides, the CDR3 is TGTGCCAGTAGTATGAGCCGATACGATGGCATTCAGTACTTC. Translation: CASSMSRYDGIQYF.

This clone was counted many times. At one end the junction does not follow the germline gene, possibly because of a read error. The same CDR3 is also encoded by other DNA sequences in this sample. The CDR3 DNA sequence: TGCGCCAGCAGCCAAGATAAACTGAACACCGAAGCTTTCTTT. This translates into CASSQDKLNTEAFF. V and J are TRBV4-1 and TRBJ1-1; D ambiguous. This CDR3 is built from 14 residues. Looked up from germline, CDR1 is MGHRA and CDR2 is YSYEKL.

The table lists this clone with a few counts. The gene calls are TRBV29-1 and TRBJ2-2, with D unresolved. Between the trimmed V and J ends, which lost 3 bases and 4 bases, there was a span of 12 bases. The CDR3 length is 14 residues. Germline V gives CDR1 SQVTM, CDR2 ANQGSEA. The CDR3 DNA reads as TGCAGCGTTGAGTTAGGGTGGGCCACCGGGGAGCTGTTTTTT. Translated, it gives CSVELGWATGELFF.

This clone appeared many times. The chain recombines TRBV27 with TRBJ2-7; TRBD2 matches at 8 bases. The CDR3 sequence is 16 residues long. V shed 3 bases, J shed 0 bases, and the junction held 7 bases outside the gene matches. Germline-derived CDR1 and CDR2 are MNHEY and SMNVEV (reference sequence). The CDR3 sequence: CASSFVAGGLSYEQYF. DNA of the CDR3: TGTGCCAGCAGTTTCGTGGCGGGAGGACTCTCCTACGAGCAGTACTTC.

The chain employs TRBV5-6 and TRBJ2-5; D uncertain. The J call may be faulty, since TRBJ2-7 better matches the DNA end. This CDR3 has 12 residues. The germline V gene has CDR1 SGHDT and CDR2 YYEEEE. The CDR3 protein is CASSMGPYEQYF. The CDR3, as DNA: TGTGCCAGCAGCATGGGTCCCTACGAGCAGTACTTC.

This clone was detected a few times. A single base separates this from a much larger clone, so it may be a read error. Other nucleotide sequences from this sample produce the same CDR3. The chain recombines TRBV30 with TRBJ1-5; D is perhaps TRBD1 (5 bases). The germline V gene encodes CDR1 GTSNPN and CDR2 SVGIG (reference sequence). The length of the CDR3 is 13 residues. CDR3 protein: CAWADSFNQPQHF. The CDR3 nucleotides are TGTGCTTGGGCAGACAGTTTCAATCAGCCCCAGCATTTT. Based on the CDR3 plus reference TRBV30 and TRBJ1-5, the full variable domain is SQTIHQWPATLVQPVGSPLSLECTVEGTSNPNLYWYRQAAGRGLQLLFYSVGIGQISSEVPQNLSASRPQDRQFILSSKKLLLSDSGFYLCAWADSFNQPQHFGDGTRLSIL.

The chain joins TRBV19 to TRBJ2-7; 9 bases line up with TRBD1. This CDR3 has 14 amino acids. The J segment lost 4 bases and the V segment lost 9 bases, leaving 10 bases of the junction unmatched. Germline-derived CDR1 and CDR2 are LNHDA and SQIVND (reference sequence). CDR3: CASSRTGELYEQYF. Written as DNA, the CDR3 is TGTGCCAGCTCCCGGACAGGGGAATTGTACGAGCAGTACTTC.

In DNA, the CDR3 is TGTGCCAGCTCACCACAACAGGATGAAGCTTTCTTT. This encodes CASSPQQDEAFF. The chain couples TRBV18 to TRBJ1-1; weak D call: TRBD1 (5 bases). The CDR3 sequence is 12 residues long. Looked up from germline, CDR1 is KGHSH and CDR2 is LQKENI. V was pared by 1 base and J by 7 bases, with 7 bases between. Based on the CDR3 plus reference TRBV18 and TRBJ1-1, the full variable domain is NAGVMQNPRHLVRRRGQEARLRCSPMKGHSHVYWYRQLPEEGLKFMVYLQKENIIDESGMPKERFSAEFPKEGPSILRIQQVVRGDSAAYFCASSPQQDEAFFGQGTRLTVV.

The sample holds a few counts of this clone. The chain uses TRBV18 and TRBJ2-1; D not resolved. The V gene's germline CDR1 is KGHSH and CDR2 LQKENI. Trimming stripped 3 bases from V and 14 bases from J, with 17 bases between. The length of the CDR3 is 13 residues. The CDR3 sequence: CASSPVPGDQEFF. The CDR3 DNA reads TGTGCCAGCTCACCGGTCCCAGGCGACCAGGAGTTCTTC.